Shown below are 24 T cell receptor beta chains from a single sample sequenced in a study of PD-L1 blockade in urothelial cancer. The time point denotes: pretreatment peripheral blood. Some clones are missing from TCRdb's copy, which holds only in-frame ones; the method was immunoSEQ multiplex PCR. The sample lists about 130,000 clones; roughly 80% were seen once. The sample was PBMCs, taken around atezolizumab (anti-PD-L1) treatment. Receptors originate from a man aged 45-65 years with urothelial cancer.

The V call is TRBV2, the J call TRBJ2-1; 10 positions match TRBD1. The junction had 9 bases not matched to a gene; V was cut back by 5 bases and J by 8 bases. The CDR3 is 15 amino acids. Per germline, CDR1 SNHLY and CDR2 FYNNEI. In nucleotides, the CDR3 is TGTGCCAGCAGTAACCGGGACAGGGGTGGGTATGAGCAGTTCTTC. Amino acid sequence: CASSNRDRGGYEQFF.

V gene TRBV7-8 combines with J gene TRBJ1-6; D gene ambiguous. Germline V gene lookup returns CDR1 SGHVS and CDR2 FQNEAQ. V lost 0 bases and J 0 bases, leaving 15 bases between the germline ends. The CDR3 extends over 19 amino acids. CDR3 amino acids: CASSLARVSLSSYNSPLHF. The DNA of the CDR3 is TGTGCCAGCAGCTTAGCCAGAGTTAGCTTAAGCTCCTATAATTCACCCCTCCACTTT.

Concerning this clone itself: The same CDR3 arises from other DNA sequences in this sample as well. The chain carries TRBV2 and TRBJ2-1; D is unresolved. The CDR3 is made up of 14 amino acids. The V gene's germline CDR1 is SNHLY and CDR2 FYNNEI. The V and J ends lost 3 bases and 0 bases respectively, with 6 bases between them. Written as DNA, the CDR3 is TGTGCCAGCAGTGACCGGAGCTCCTACAATGAGCAGTTCTTC. This codes for CASSDRSSYNEQFF.

This chain links TRBV29-1 with TRBJ1-2; 8 bases map to TRBD1. CDR1 SQVTM and CDR2 ANQGSEA come from the germline V gene. Unmatched junction bases numbered 3, after V lost 8 bases and J lost 4 bases. This CDR3 spans 11 amino acids. As DNA, the CDR3 is TGCAGCTCTCAGGGGGCCTATGGCTACACCTTC. Translating gives CSSQGAYGYTF.

The chain uses TRBV5-1 and TRBJ2-2; D possibly corresponds to TRBD2 (6 bases). The V end lost 5 bases, the J end lost 4 bases, and 18 bases lay between the germline ends. Germline V gene lookup returns CDR1 SGHRS and CDR2 YFSETQ. There are 16 residues in the CDR3. The DNA for the CDR3 is TGCGCCAGCAGGGGGGACCACGGGAGAGGCACCGGGGAGCTGTTTTTT. It encodes CASRGDHGRGTGELFF.

The gene calls are TRBV9 and TRBJ2-1, with D possibly matching TRBD2 (6 bases). Trimming shortened V by 2 bases and J by 7 bases, and 19 bases separated the two germline ends. The germline V gene encodes CDR1 SGDLS and CDR2 YYNGEE. This CDR3 region has 16 residues. This CDR3 reads CASSVQGAGSYNEQFF. The CDR3 DNA reads as TGTGCCAGCAGCGTTCAAGGAGCGGGTAGTTATAATGAGCAGTTCTTC. The whole variable domain, remainder taken from reference TRBV9 and TRBJ2-1, is DSGVTQTPKHLITATGQRVTLRCSPRSGDLSVYWYQQSLDQGLQFLIQYYNGEERAKGNILERFSAQQFPDLHSELNLSSLELGDSALYFCASSVQGAGSYNEQFFGPGTRLTVL.

This rearrangement joins TRBV2 to TRBJ2-3, with D unresolved. V was shortened by 5 bases and J by 6 bases, with 9 bases between the two germline ends. Germline loops: CDR1 SNHLY, CDR2 FYNNEI. The CDR3 has 12 amino acids. CDR3 nucleotides: TGTGCCAGCAGTAGCACCGGGGATACGCAGTATTTT. It encodes CASSSTGDTQYF.

Concerning this clone itself: A junction end diverges from the germline sequence, so it may reflect a read error. The V gene is TRBV30, the J gene TRBJ1-2; D may be TRBD1 (6 bases). CDR3 length: 14 residues. CDR1 and CDR2 from the germline V gene are GTSNPN and SVGIG (reference sequence). CDR3 sequence (DNA): TGTGCCTGGAGTTACAAGAGCCGGGACAAGCCTCATCCCTTC. Its translation: CAWSYKSRDKPHPF. Full variable domain (outside the CDR3, taken from reference TRBV30 and TRBJ1-2): SQTIHQWPATLVQPVGSPLSLECTVEGTSNPNLYWYRQAAGRGLQLLFYSVGIGQISSEVPQNLSASRPQDRQFILSSKKLLLSDSGFYLCAWSYKSRDKPHPFGSGTRLTVV.

The CDR3 loop is CASRGDIQRGGYTF. CDR3 DNA sequence: TGTGCCAGCAGAGGGGACATCCAAAGAGGTGGCTACACCTTC. The chain employs TRBV6-1 and TRBJ1-2, with D perhaps TRBD1 (6 bases). There are 14 residues in the CDR3. V lost 6 bases to trimming and J lost 7 bases, with 18 bases between them. Germline CDR1 and CDR2: MNHNS and SASEGT.

V and J are TRBV6-1 and TRBJ2-3, with 7 positions matching TRBD2. The CDR3 has 15 residues. J lost 3 bases, V lost 6 bases, and 9 bases had no gene match. Germline values: CDR1 MNHNS, CDR2 SASEGT. Here the CDR3 DNA reads TGTGCCAGCAGAGTGGGCGGGAGAAGGACAGATACGCAGTATTTT. It specifies CASRVGGRRTDTQYF.

The rearrangement uses TRBV5-4 and TRBJ2-5; 7 nucleotides match TRBD1. After removal of 7 bases from V and 3 bases from J, the junction contained 6 bases not matched to a gene. CDR3 length: 13 residues. Germline CDR1 and CDR2: SGHNT and YYREEE (reference sequence). The CDR3 spells CASGSGTEETQYF. In DNA, the CDR3 is TGTGCCAGCGGGTCCGGGACAGAAGAGACCCAGTACTTC.

The chain recombines TRBV7-9 with TRBJ1-1; D is unclear. Between the trimmed V and J ends, which lost 3 bases and 4 bases, there was a span of 18 bases. This CDR3 comprises 16 residues. Germline loops: CDR1 SEHNR, CDR2 FQNEAQ (reference sequence). CDR3 in DNA: TGTGCCAGCAGCTTTAGCTTGTCCCCCGATGGCACTGAAGCTTTCTTT. It yields the protein CASSFSLSPDGTEAFF.

The chain employs TRBV28 and TRBJ2-5; 8 bases are shared with TRBD2. CDR1 and CDR2 from the germline V gene are MDHEN and SYDVKM. J lost 5 bases, V lost 6 bases, and 8 bases had no gene match. The CDR3 has 14 amino acids. DNA of the CDR3: TGTGCCAGCAGAGAAAGCGGGAGCTATGAGACCCAGTACTTC. The encoded protein is CASRESGSYETQYF.

This chain links TRBV4-1 with TRBJ2-3, with D perhaps TRBD1 (5 bases). The V gene lost 1 base and the J gene lost 2 bases, with 10 bases spanning the gap. Germline lookup yields CDR1 MGHRA and CDR2 YSYEKL. The CDR3 covers 15 residues. The CDR3 protein is CASSQATGYTDTQYF. The CDR3 DNA is TGCGCCAGCAGCCAAGCCACAGGTTACACAGATACGCAGTATTTT.

The chain links TRBV28 to TRBJ2-4; unclear D gene. Germline CDR1 and CDR2: MDHEN and SYDVKM. Trimming removed 1 base from V and 3 bases from J, with 4 bases in between. The CDR3 contains 13 residues. CDR3 DNA sequence: TGTGCCAGCAGTTTATTCGTCAAAAACATTCAGTACTTC. Translating it yields CASSLFVKNIQYF.

V gene TRBV4-1 combines with J gene TRBJ2-5, with TRBD2 matching over 11 bases. Germline CDR1 reads MGHRA; CDR2 reads YSYEKL. The CDR3 extends over 16 amino acids. The V segment lost 1 base and the J segment 5 bases; nucleotides outside the gene matches: 6. The CDR3 DNA sequence: TGCGCCAGCAGCCAAGCGGCGACTAGCGGGATTGAGACCCAGTACTTC. Translated: CASSQAATSGIETQYF.

The chain links TRBV18 to TRBJ2-5; perhaps TRBD1 as D (5 bases). Germline V lookup: CDR1 KGHSH, CDR2 LQKENI. Trimming took 1 base from V and 0 from J, leaving 12 bases between them. This CDR3 is built from 16 residues. The CDR3 reads CASSPQAGPYQETQYF. CDR3 sequence (DNA): TGTGCCAGCTCACCACAGGCAGGGCCGTACCAAGAGACCCAGTACTTC.

This chain joins TRBV28 and TRBJ2-1; D remains unclear. This CDR3 is built from 15 residues. The V and J ends lost 5 bases and 0 bases respectively, with 11 bases between them. Looked up from germline, CDR1 is MDHEN and CDR2 is SYDVKM. The CDR3 loop reads CASSQAPSSYNEQFF. The CDR3 region has the DNA TGTGCCAGCAGTCAAGCCCCGAGCTCCTACAATGAGCAGTTCTTC.

This chain connects TRBV28 to TRBJ1-2; D unresolved. The length of the CDR3 is 14 residues. The germline V and J ends were trimmed by 5 bases and 1 base, with 11 bases remaining between them. Germline-derived CDR1 and CDR2 are MDHEN and SYDVKM. The CDR3 sequence: CASSPLPGNYGYTF. The CDR3 nucleotides read TGTGCCAGCAGTCCCCTACCCGGTAACTATGGCTACACCTTC.

This rearrangement joins TRBV5-1 to TRBJ1-1; 9 bases match TRBD1. V was clipped by 3 bases and J by 10 bases; unmatched bases: 16. Germline CDR1 SGHRS, CDR2 YFSETQ. The CDR3 spans 16 residues. CDR3 region: CASSSTPGQGITGAFF. As DNA, the CDR3 is TGCGCCAGCAGCTCAACCCCGGGACAGGGAATAACAGGAGCTTTCTTT.

This sequence joins TRBV30 and TRBJ1-5; 9 positions agree with TRBD1. Germline CDR1 and CDR2: GTSNPN and SVGIG (reference sequence). Unmatched junction bases numbered 6, after V lost 2 bases and J lost 7 bases. The CDR3 covers 14 residues. The CDR3 protein is CAWSRGQGRQPQHF. Written as DNA, the CDR3 is TGTGCCTGGAGTAGGGGACAGGGCCGGCAGCCCCAGCATTTT.

This CDR3 reads CASSPQQGDEYEQYF. The CDR3 coding sequence is TGCGCCAGCAGTCCACAACAGGGTGATGAATACGAGCAGTACTTC. The chain carries TRBV5-1 and TRBJ2-7, with a possible D match to TRBD1 (6 bases). The CDR3 totals 15 residues. Germline CDR1 reads SGHRS; CDR2 reads YFSETQ. With 5 bases removed from V and 4 bases from J, the gap between germline ends came to 19 bases. The full variable domain, rest sourced from reference TRBV5-1 and TRBJ2-7, is KAGVTQTPRYLIKTRGQQVTLSCSPISGHRSVSWYQQTPGQGLQFLFEYFSETQRNKGNFPGRFSGRQFSNSRSEMNVSTLELGDSALYLCASSPQQGDEYEQYFGPGTRLTVT.

The chain is built from TRBV11-1 and TRBJ2-3, with 14 nucleotides matching TRBD2. Germline assignment: CDR1 SGHAT and CDR2 FQDESV (reference sequence). Trimming took 5 bases from V and 2 from J; bases not matched to a gene: 6. The CDR3 is made up of 17 amino acids. The CDR3 bases are TGTGCCAGCAGCCTCGGACTAGCGGGAGGAACCACAGATACGCAGTATTTT. Translating gives CASSLGLAGGTTDTQYF.

The chain joins TRBV19 to TRBJ2-2; D might be TRBD1 (6 bases). In germline, CDR1 is LNHDA, CDR2 SQIVND (reference sequence). This CDR3 is built from 14 residues. Trimming removed 10 bases at V and 4 bases at J, with 16 bases between. The CDR3: CATRGTPITGELFF. The CDR3 coding sequence is TGTGCCACCAGAGGGACACCAATCACCGGGGAGCTGTTTTTT.